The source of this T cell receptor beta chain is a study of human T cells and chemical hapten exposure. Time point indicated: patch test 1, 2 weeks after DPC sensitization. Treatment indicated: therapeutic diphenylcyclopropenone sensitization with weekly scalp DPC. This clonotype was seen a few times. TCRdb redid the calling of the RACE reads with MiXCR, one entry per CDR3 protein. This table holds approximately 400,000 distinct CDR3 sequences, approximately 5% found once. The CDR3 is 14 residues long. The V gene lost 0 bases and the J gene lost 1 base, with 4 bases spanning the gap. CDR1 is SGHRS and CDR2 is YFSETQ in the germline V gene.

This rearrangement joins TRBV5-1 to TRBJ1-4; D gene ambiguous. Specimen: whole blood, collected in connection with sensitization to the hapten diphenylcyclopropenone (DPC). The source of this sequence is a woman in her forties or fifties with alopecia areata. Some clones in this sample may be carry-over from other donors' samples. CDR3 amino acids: CASSLVGTNEKLFF. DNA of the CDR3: TGCGCCAGCAGCTTGGTCGGAACTAATGAAAAACTGTTTTTT.